The 7 T cell receptor beta chains given below trace back to one sample, sequenced in a study of radiotherapy plus CTLA-4 blockade in lung cancer. Sequencing was performed with immunoSEQ multiplex PCR; in TCRdb, only in-frame clones are kept and a portion is missing. In the table there are about 110,000 clones, 70% to 85% of which are singletons. This sample comprised peripheral blood, obtained from a patient treated with radiotherapy plus ipilimumab. These TCRs come from a human donor with non-small cell lung cancer that progressed on radiotherapy plus ipilimumab. Some clones in this sample may be carry-over from other donors' samples.

V and J are TRBV19 and TRBJ1-3; TRBD1 matches at 7 bases. This CDR3 has 14 residues. The trim removed 7 bases at V and 4 bases at J, leaving 7 bases unmatched. Germline lookup yields CDR1 LNHDA and CDR2 SQIVND (reference sequence). Written as DNA, the CDR3 is TGTGCCAGTAATAACAGGGGCCCCGGAAACACCATATATTTT. This sequence encodes CASNNRGPGNTIYF.

The chain employs TRBV27 and TRBJ2-1, with TRBD1 as a possible D gene (6 bases). V was pared by 5 bases and J by 0 bases, with 14 bases between. Germline values: CDR1 MNHEY, CDR2 SMNVEV (reference sequence). The CDR3 extends over 16 amino acids. CDR3 sequence reads: CASSLTGPSSYNEQFF. The CDR3, as DNA: TGTGCCAGCAGTCTCACAGGGCCAAGCTCCTACAATGAGCAGTTCTTC.

The J gene is TRBJ1-5, the V gene TRBV19; D gene uncertain. This CDR3 is 13 amino acids long. CDR1 is LNHDA, CDR2 SQIVND, per germline (reference sequence). V was pared by 7 bases and J by 4 bases, with 11 bases between. DNA for the CDR3: TGTGCCAGTATTACAGAGGAGAATCAGCCCCAGCATTTT. Its protein is CASITEENQPQHF. The full variable domain, completed using reference TRBV19 and TRBJ1-5, is DGGITQSPKYLFRKEGQNVTLSCEQNLNHDAMYWYRQDPGQGLRLIYYSQIVNDFQKGDIAEGYSVSREKKESFPLTVTSAQKNPTAFYLCASITEENQPQHFGDGTRLSIL.

The chain recombines TRBV20-1 with TRBJ1-2; 7 positions match TRBD1. The CDR3 covers 11 residues. Germline CDR1 DFQATT, CDR2 SNEGSKA (reference sequence). The junction had 7 bases not matched to a gene; V was cut back by 7 bases and J by 8 bases. This CDR3 is CSDRGQGGYTF. CDR3 coding DNA: TGCAGTGATAGGGGGCAAGGGGGCTACACCTTC.

This chain joins TRBV29-1 and TRBJ1-2, with 7 bases lining up with TRBD1. Germline values: CDR1 SQVTM, CDR2 ANQGSEA. Trimming cost V 6 bases and J 4 bases; bases outside gene matches: 17. The CDR3 runs 16 residues. This CDR3 reads CSVPNTTGSYLYGYTF. CDR3 in DNA: TGCAGCGTCCCGAACACGACAGGGAGCTACCTCTATGGCTACACCTTC.

V usage is TRBV4-3 and J usage is TRBJ2-3; TRBD1 might be the D (6 bases). Germline CDR1 LGHNA, CDR2 YSLEER. The V gene lost 6 bases and the J gene lost 9 bases, with 16 bases spanning the gap. CDR3 length equals 13 residues. The CDR3 is CASRDTSGATQYF. In DNA form, the CDR3 reads TGCGCCAGCAGGGACACTTCAGGGGCCACGCAGTATTTT.

The V gene is TRBV7-2, the J gene TRBJ2-5, with D perhaps TRBD1 (5 bases). In germline, CDR1 is SGHTA, CDR2 FQGNSA. CDR3 length equals 13 residues. The germline V and J ends were trimmed by 3 bases and 3 bases, with 8 bases remaining between them. Here the CDR3 reads CASSFVREETQYF. The CDR3 nucleotides read TGTGCCAGCAGCTTTGTCAGGGAAGAGACCCAGTACTTC.